Each of the 29 T cell receptor beta chains below was sequenced from the same sample in a study of CD8 T cells in Susac syndrome. An amount of RNA that ranged from about 0.45 to 1 ug was reverse transcribed with random hexamers. TCRdb used MiXCR to reprocess the immunoSEQ multiplex PCR reads, holding one entry per CDR3 protein. This sample carries more than 90,000 distinct CDR3 sequences, about 92% of them seen once, and the ten largest clones take roughly 0.088%. The specimen sequenced was CD4+ T cells from PBMCs. The receptors here all came from a human donor with multiple sclerosis.

This clonotype was picked up one time. The chain recombines TRBV4-1 with TRBJ2-4; D gene unclear. CDR3 length: 16 residues. Trimming left V 0 bases short and J 8 bases short, with 17 bases between. Germline loops: CDR1 MGHRA, CDR2 YSYEKL. The CDR3 spells CASSQDWASVGDIQYF. The CDR3 bases are TGCGCCAGCAGCCAAGATTGGGCCTCGGTTGGAGACATTCAGTACTTC.

V and J are TRBV6-5 and TRBJ2-7, with 7 bases identical to TRBD2. The CDR3 has 15 residues. Germline CDR1 MNHEY, CDR2 SVGAGI. V shed 0 bases, J shed 1 base, and the junction held 3 bases outside the gene matches. The CDR3: CASSYSGGTSYEQYF. In DNA form, the CDR3 reads TGTGCCAGCAGTTACTCGGGGGGGACTTCCTACGAGCAGTACTTC.

The chain employs TRBV20-1 and TRBJ2-1, with TRBD2 matching over 8 bases. Germline V gene sequence: CDR1 DFQATT, CDR2 SNEGSKA (reference sequence). V trimming: 1 base; J trimming: 8 bases; junction bases outside the gene matches: 4. CDR3 length: 13 amino acids. CDR3 bases: TGCAGTGCTAGAGTGGTAGCGGGGTATGAGCAGTTCTTC. It specifies CSARVVAGYEQFF.

The CDR3 coding sequence is TGTGCCAGCAGCCTAATCTTAGCCAAAAACATTCAGTACTTC. Its protein product is CASSLILAKNIQYF. The genes are TRBV7-9 and TRBJ2-4, with no clear D. V lost 5 bases and J 0 bases, leaving 8 bases between the germline ends. The CDR3 spans 14 residues. The V gene's germline CDR1 is SEHNR and CDR2 FQNEAQ (reference sequence).

This clonotype came up once. V usage is TRBV4-1 and J usage is TRBJ1-5, with TRBD1 matching 10 bases. Trimming removed 2 bases from V and 6 bases from J; junction bases left unmatched: 7. CDR3 length equals 16 residues. Germline V lookup: CDR1 MGHRA, CDR2 YSYEKL. CDR3 DNA: TGCGCCAGCAGCCAACCGGGACAGGGGAGATTTCAGCCCCAGCATTTT. Translation gives CASSQPGQGRFQPQHF.

The rearrangement links TRBV5-1 to TRBJ2-7; D might be TRBD1 (6 bases). V was pared by 2 bases and J by 5 bases, with 17 bases between. The length of the CDR3 is 15 residues. The germline CDR1 and CDR2 sequences are SGHRS and YFSETQ. CDR3 sequence (DNA): TGCGCCAGCAGCTTTCTCAGCCTGAAGGGGGACGAGCAGTACTTC. Residues: CASSFLSLKGDEQYF.

This sequence joins TRBV12-3 or TRBV12-4 and TRBJ1-5; 7 bases agree with TRBD1. Trimming removed 5 bases from V and 1 base from J; junction bases left unmatched: 14. The CDR3 consists of 18 residues. The CDR3 DNA is TGTGCCAGCAGTCAAACCCGGGACAGCGGTTTCAGCAATCAGCCCCAGCATTTT. As protein: CASSQTRDSGFSNQPQHF.

J is TRBJ2-5 and V is TRBV9; TRBD2 aligns across 12 bases. Germline V gives CDR1 SGDLS, CDR2 YYNGEE. With 3 bases clipped from V and 12 bases from J, the junction kept 9 bases outside the gene matches. The CDR3 has 14 residues. CDR3 protein: CASSDGLAGNVEYF. The CDR3 DNA sequence: TGTGCCAGCAGCGACGGACTAGCGGGGAATGTTGAGTACTTC.

The CDR3 DNA follows: TGTGCCAGCGACCGGGACATTGACTACAATGAGCAGTTCTTC. It is translated as CASDRDIDYNEQFF. The V and J genes are TRBV2 and TRBJ2-1, with D perhaps TRBD1 (6 bases). CDR1 and CDR2 from the germline V gene are SNHLY and FYNNEI. Between the trimmed V and J ends, which lost 8 bases and 3 bases, there was a span of 14 bases. The CDR3 consists of 14 residues.

The rearrangement links TRBV12-3 or TRBV12-4 to TRBJ2-1; a weak D match, TRBD1 (6 bases). The CDR3 has 13 amino acids. With 5 bases removed from V and 4 bases from J, the gap between germline ends came to 9 bases. The CDR3 DNA reads as TGTGCCAGCAGTCACGGACAGTACAATGAGCAGTTCTTC. The encoded protein is CASSHGQYNEQFF.

This chain uses TRBV3-1 with TRBJ2-3; D not certain. CDR3 size: 18 residues. V shed 0 bases and J shed 6 bases, with 22 bases lying between them. The germline gives CDR1 LGHDT, CDR2 YNNKEL (reference sequence). CDR3 DNA: TGTGCCAGCAGCCAAGATACCCCGGGCGGACCATGGGCGGATACGCAGTATTTT. Translating gives CASSQDTPGGPWADTQYF.

The gene calls are TRBV20-1 and TRBJ2-3, with 10 bases matching TRBD2. Germline-derived CDR1 and CDR2 are DFQATT and SNEGSKA (reference sequence). CDR3 length: 14 residues. With V trimmed by 6 bases and J by 2 bases, 5 bases remained unmatched. CDR3 in amino acids: CSAEGTSATDTQYF. CDR3 sequence (DNA): TGCAGTGCCGAAGGGACTAGCGCCACAGATACGCAGTATTTT.

DNA for the CDR3: TGCGCCAGCAGCTTCAAACGGGAGACTCACGAGCAGTACTTC. Translated, it gives CASSFKRETHEQYF. This chain connects TRBV5-1 to TRBJ2-7, with D maybe TRBD2 (6 bases). In germline, CDR1 is SGHRS, CDR2 YFSETQ. The CDR3 extends over 14 amino acids. Deletions cut 2 bases from V and 5 bases from J, with 14 bases between.

In this sample, this clonotype turned up once. The V and J genes are TRBV27 and TRBJ1-1; D possibly corresponds to TRBD1 (6 bases). Germline-derived CDR1 and CDR2 are MNHEY and SMNVEV (reference sequence). Deletions cut 4 bases from V and 3 bases from J, with 12 bases between. The CDR3 is made up of 14 amino acids. CDR3 in amino acids: CASSYRVGYTEAFF. DNA of the CDR3: TGTGCCAGCAGTTACAGGGTAGGATACACTGAAGCTTTCTTT.

The V call is TRBV28, the J call TRBJ2-7, with D unresolved. Germline V gene lookup returns CDR1 MDHEN and CDR2 SYDVKM. This CDR3 is 13 amino acids long. Trimming shortened V by 8 bases and J by 0 bases, and 11 bases separated the two germline ends. The CDR3 DNA is TGTGCCAGCTCCTTCATAAGCTCCTACGAGCAGTACTTC. Translation: CASSFISSYEQYF.

Comment on this clonotype: Relative to the germline gene, one junction end is altered; a read error may explain this. The J gene is TRBJ1-2, the V gene TRBV2; possible D gene TRBD1, 6 bases. The CDR3 has 14 amino acids. The germline V gene encodes CDR1 SNHLY and CDR2 FYNNEI. The CDR3 region is CASREDRTNSGYTF. The CDR3 nucleotides are TGTGCCAGCAGGGAAGACAGGACTAATAGTGGCTACACCTTC.

This clonotype showed up just once. The J gene is TRBJ2-1, the V gene TRBV18; the D is unclear. CDR3 size: 12 residues. Deletions cut 2 bases from V and 9 bases from J, with 8 bases between. Germline loops: CDR1 KGHSH, CDR2 LQKENI. The CDR3 region has the DNA TGTGCCAGCTCACCAGCGGAGAGTGAGCAGTTCTTC. Its translation: CASSPAESEQFF.

The gene calls are TRBV28 and TRBJ1-4; 7 bases fit TRBD1. Germline values: CDR1 MDHEN, CDR2 SYDVKM. The CDR3 length is 12 residues. This CDR3 reads CATGETNEKLFF. As DNA, the CDR3 is TGTGCTACAGGGGAAACTAATGAAAAACTGTTTTTT.

The rearrangement uses TRBV6-5 and TRBJ2-7; 8 positions match TRBD1. Germline V gene lookup returns CDR1 MNHEY and CDR2 SVGAGI. The CDR3 loop spans 14 amino acids. The ends lost 7 bases at V and 3 bases at J; junction bases unmatched: 8. For the CDR3, the DNA is TGTGCCAGCAAACGAGGACAGGGAATCTACGAGCAGTACTTC. Encoded protein: CASKRGQGIYEQYF.

This chain connects TRBV9 to TRBJ2-7; a weak D match, TRBD2 (6 bases). The CDR3 loop spans 15 amino acids. The ends were cut back, 0 bases at V and 7 bases at J, with 17 bases in the middle. Germline CDR1 is SGDLS and CDR2 is YYNGEE. CDR3 protein: CASSVAGDLGWEQYF. CDR3 nucleotides: TGTGCCAGCAGCGTAGCGGGGGACCTCGGCTGGGAGCAGTACTTC.

This clonotype was counted a single time. This rearrangement joins TRBV6-5 to TRBJ2-7, with 7 bases aligning to TRBD1. Germline V gene data show CDR1 as MNHEY and CDR2 as SVGAGI. J was trimmed by 4 bases and V by 6 bases; bases with no gene match: 9. This CDR3 spans 14 amino acids. The CDR3 DNA reads as TGTGCCAGCAGCTCCGGACAGGACTTTTACGAGCAGTACTTC. It codes for CASSSGQDFYEQYF.

For the CDR3, the DNA is TGTGCCAGCAGCGAGGGACAGGGCGAAGCTTTCTTT. Translation gives CASSEGQGEAFF. V gene TRBV7-2 combines with J gene TRBJ1-1; TRBD1 matches at 9 bases. The V gene end was trimmed by 5 bases and the J gene end by 8 bases; junction bases not matched to a gene: 3. This CDR3 has 12 amino acids. CDR1 SGHTA and CDR2 FQGNSA come from the germline V gene. Looking up the rest from reference TRBV7-2 and TRBJ1-1 gives the full variable domain: GAGVSQSPSNKVTEKGKDVELRCDPISGHTALYWYRQSLGQGLEFLIYFQGNSAPDKSGLPSDRFSAERTGGSVSTLTIQRTQQEDSAVYLCASSEGQGEAFFGQGTRLTVV.

The V call is TRBV3-1, the J call TRBJ2-5, with unresolved D. The V and J ends lost 2 bases and 4 bases respectively, with 11 bases between them. Germline CDR1 LGHDT, CDR2 YNNKEL (reference sequence). The CDR3 runs to 14 residues. The CDR3 DNA is TGTGCCAGCAGCCAATTTGGGCTGGGAGAGACCCAGTACTTC. Translating gives CASSQFGLGETQYF.

The table lists this clonotype with a count of one. This chain uses TRBV5-1 with TRBJ2-3, with unresolved D. The CDR3 totals 12 residues. Germline V gene data show CDR1 as SGHRS and CDR2 as YFSETQ. Trimming removed 4 bases at V and 4 bases at J, with 7 bases between. This CDR3 is CASSRISDTQYF. The CDR3 region has the DNA TGCGCCAGCAGCCGAATCTCAGATACGCAGTATTTT.

V gene TRBV9 combines with J gene TRBJ2-2, with 10 bases that match TRBD1. V was pared by 3 bases and J by 6 bases, with 11 bases of the junction left unmatched. CDR3 length: 17 residues. Germline CDR1 is SGDLS and CDR2 is YYNGEE. The CDR3 protein is CASSAAPGQGLSGELFF. In DNA form, the CDR3 reads TGTGCCAGCAGCGCGGCCCCGGGACAGGGGTTGTCCGGGGAGCTGTTTTTT.

The chain couples TRBV20-1 to TRBJ1-2; no reliable D call. Trimming removed 0 bases from V and 0 bases from J, with 11 bases in between. The CDR3 is made up of 15 amino acids. Germline V CDR1 and CDR2: DFQATT, SNEGSKA (reference sequence). CDR3 protein: CSARDISPSNYGYTF. The DNA for the CDR3 is TGCAGTGCTAGAGATATAAGTCCCTCTAACTATGGCTACACCTTC.

The chain links TRBV20-1 to TRBJ2-2; 10 bases are shared with TRBD1. CDR1 and CDR2 (germline): DFQATT, SNEGSKA (reference sequence). The V gene end was trimmed by 6 bases and the J gene end by 3 bases; junction bases not matched to a gene: 7. This CDR3 region has 15 residues. The CDR3 loop is CSAAPGQGHTGELFF. The DNA of the CDR3 is TGCAGTGCCGCCCCGGGACAGGGGCACACCGGGGAGCTGTTTTTT.

The chain recombines TRBV10-3 with TRBJ1-1; D unresolved. CDR1 is ENHRY, CDR2 SYGVKD, per germline. The CDR3 is 12 amino acids. With 3 bases removed from V and 1 base from J, the gap between germline ends came to 3 bases. CDR3 in DNA: TGTGCCATCAGTGACAGGAACACTGAAGCTTTCTTT. Translation gives CAISDRNTEAFF.

V and J are TRBV7-2 and TRBJ2-5, with D perhaps TRBD1 (6 bases). There are 13 residues in the CDR3. Germline V gives CDR1 SGHTA, CDR2 FQGNSA. V lost 5 bases and J 5 bases, leaving 12 bases between the germline ends. In DNA form, the CDR3 reads TGTGCCAGCAGCCCACAGGGTTCCGAGACCCAGTACTTC. It translates to CASSPQGSETQYF.